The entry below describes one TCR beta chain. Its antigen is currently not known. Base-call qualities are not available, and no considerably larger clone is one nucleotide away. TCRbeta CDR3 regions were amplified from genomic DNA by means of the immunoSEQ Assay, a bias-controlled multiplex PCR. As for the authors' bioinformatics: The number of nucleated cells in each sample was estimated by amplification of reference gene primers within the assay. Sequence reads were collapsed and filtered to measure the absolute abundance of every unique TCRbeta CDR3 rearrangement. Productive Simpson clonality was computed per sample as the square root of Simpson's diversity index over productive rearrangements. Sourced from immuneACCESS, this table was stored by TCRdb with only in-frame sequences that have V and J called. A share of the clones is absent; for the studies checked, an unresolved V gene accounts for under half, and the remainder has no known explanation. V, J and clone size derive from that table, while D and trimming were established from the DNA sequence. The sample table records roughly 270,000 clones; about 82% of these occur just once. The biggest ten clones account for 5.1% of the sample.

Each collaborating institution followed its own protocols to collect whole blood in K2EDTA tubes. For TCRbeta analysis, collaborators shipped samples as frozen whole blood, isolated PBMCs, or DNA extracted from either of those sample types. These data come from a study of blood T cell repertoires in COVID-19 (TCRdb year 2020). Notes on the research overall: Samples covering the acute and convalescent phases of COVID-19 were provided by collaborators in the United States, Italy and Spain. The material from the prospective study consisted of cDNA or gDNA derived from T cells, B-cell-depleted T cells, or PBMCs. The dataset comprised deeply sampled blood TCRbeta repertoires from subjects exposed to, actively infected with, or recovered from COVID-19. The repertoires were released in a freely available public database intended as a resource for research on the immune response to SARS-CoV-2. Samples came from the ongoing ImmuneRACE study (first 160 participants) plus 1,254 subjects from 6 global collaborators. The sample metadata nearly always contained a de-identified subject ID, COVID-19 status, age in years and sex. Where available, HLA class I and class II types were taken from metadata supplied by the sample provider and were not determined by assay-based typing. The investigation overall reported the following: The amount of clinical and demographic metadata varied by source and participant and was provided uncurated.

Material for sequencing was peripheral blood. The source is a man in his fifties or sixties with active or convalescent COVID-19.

For the CDR3, the sequence is CASSQDDRGGTEAFF. At the DNA level, the sequence is TGCGCCAGCAGCCAAGATGACAGGGGGGGCACTGAAGCTTTCTTT. The V and J genes are TRBV4-1 and TRBJ1-1; TRBD1 lines up with 9 middle nucleotides. From cysteine to phenylalanine, the CDR3 is 15 amino acids long. CDR3 DNA only is kept here, 45 bases in frame from base 1. The germline V gene specifies MGHRA as CDR1 and YSYEKL as CDR2. V has 0 bases trimmed and J has 4 bases trimmed; junction bases matching no gene number 3.